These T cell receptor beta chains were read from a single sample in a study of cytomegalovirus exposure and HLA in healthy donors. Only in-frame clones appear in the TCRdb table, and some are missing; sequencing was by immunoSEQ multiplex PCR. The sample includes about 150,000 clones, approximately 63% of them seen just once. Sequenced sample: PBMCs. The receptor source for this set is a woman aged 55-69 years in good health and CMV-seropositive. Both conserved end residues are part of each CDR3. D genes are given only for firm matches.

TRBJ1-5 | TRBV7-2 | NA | CASSPESRAQPQHF
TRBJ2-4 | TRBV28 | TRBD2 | CASSLSGATGIQYF
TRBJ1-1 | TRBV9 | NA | CASSSGQNTEAFF
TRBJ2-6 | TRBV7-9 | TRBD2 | CASSPGLAASSGANVLTF
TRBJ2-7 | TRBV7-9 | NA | CASSIGVTYEQYF
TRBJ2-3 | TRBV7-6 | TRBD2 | CASSLRSSGSPDTQYF
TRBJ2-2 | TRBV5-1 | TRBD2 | CASSFGLAGDTGELFF
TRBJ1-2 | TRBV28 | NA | CASSLRTDGYTF
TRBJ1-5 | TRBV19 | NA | CASSIPLSGRHQPQHF
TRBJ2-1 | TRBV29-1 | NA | CSVEGTGLYNEQFF
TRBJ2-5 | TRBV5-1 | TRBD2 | CASSLGSGTETQYF
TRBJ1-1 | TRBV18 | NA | CASSPEFGGMNTEAFF
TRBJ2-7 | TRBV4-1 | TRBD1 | CASSQGSQGAYEQYF
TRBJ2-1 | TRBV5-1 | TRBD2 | CASRMGTSGTGEQFF
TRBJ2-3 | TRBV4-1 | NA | CASSQERADTQYF
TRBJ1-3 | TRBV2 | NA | CASSGGYSGNTIYF
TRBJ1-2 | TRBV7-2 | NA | CASSLYPGGYTF